In its sample, the clone carrying this T cell receptor beta chain was seen a few times. What it recognizes is unknown. This sample is drawn from a study of T cells after yellow fever vaccination. Points from the study as a whole: Detected again after the booster were most primary-vaccination clones, at about 96% CD4 and nearly 90% CD8.

V was shortened by 0 bases and J by 8 bases, with 13 bases between the two germline ends. The CDR3 sequence is 13 residues long. From germline, CDR1 is GTSNPN and CDR2 SVGIG (reference sequence). TCRdb itself ran the 5' RACE reads through MiXCR, one entry per CDR3 protein. The table includes about 550,000 distinct CDR3 sequences, 15% to 20% detected once. The source material was PBMCs, sampled 15 days after the yellow fever booster vaccination. The chain has TRBV30 and TRBJ1-2; weak D call: TRBD1 (6 bases). This TCR was sampled from a man in his thirties or forties who received the YFV17D yellow fever vaccine. The CDR3 spells CAWSVQVGGGYTF. As DNA, the CDR3 is TGTGCCTGGAGTGTACAAGTCGGGGGCGGCTACACCTTC.